Listed here are 30 T cell receptor beta chains from one sample, sequenced in a study of shared clonotypes between healthy human individuals. Clones were sequenced by immunoSEQ multiplex PCR, and TCRdb holds only the in-frame ones, with some missing. The sample lists about 680,000 clones; around three quarters were seen once. The sequencing input was memory CD4+ T cells sorted from blood. Indicated subset: CD45RA-negative fraction. The source is a woman aged 25-40 years in good health.

This clone was observed once. The chain carries TRBV9 and TRBJ2-3; D uncertain. This CDR3 region has 13 residues. The germline CDR1 and CDR2 sequences are SGDLS and YYNGEE. The germline V and J ends were trimmed by 3 bases and 8 bases, with 13 bases remaining between them. The CDR3 DNA reads TGTGCCAGCAGCGCTCTGCCGGTAGGTACGCAGTATTTT. Translating gives CASSALPVGTQYF.

The chain uses TRBV27 and TRBJ1-5, with a possible D match to TRBD1 (6 bases). The germline gives CDR1 MNHEY, CDR2 SMNVEV (reference sequence). The V and J ends lost 0 bases and 5 bases respectively, with 14 bases between them. CDR3 size: 16 residues. DNA for the CDR3: TGTGCCAGCAGTTTATCCTGGGCCGGGGGCTATCAGCCCCAGCATTTT. Translated, it gives CASSLSWAGGYQPQHF.

This clone showed up just a few times. This rearrangement joins TRBV14 to TRBJ2-3; D possibly corresponds to TRBD1 (6 bases). CDR3 size: 16 residues. V was pared by 1 base and J by 3 bases, with 14 bases between. CDR1 and CDR2 from the germline V gene are SGHDN and FVKESK. CDR3 sequence reads: CASSQVSGVRTDTQYF. The CDR3 DNA reads as TGTGCCAGCAGCCAAGTGTCAGGGGTACGAACAGATACGCAGTATTTT.

The chain has TRBV5-8 and TRBJ2-3; no reliable D call. Germline V lookup: CDR1 SGHTS, CDR2 YDEGEE. The germline V and J ends were trimmed by 0 bases and 2 bases, with 7 bases remaining between them. The CDR3 contains 14 residues. CDR3 nucleotide sequence: TGTGCCAGCAGCTTGGGGTATTCCACAGATACGCAGTATTTT. It yields the protein CASSLGYSTDTQYF.

J is TRBJ1-2 and V is TRBV6-5; D perhaps matches TRBD1 (6 bases). This CDR3 has 15 residues. CDR1 is MNHEY, CDR2 SVGAGI, per germline. V lost 2 bases and J 7 bases, leaving 17 bases between the germline ends. The CDR3 here is CASSYRAGASRGYTF. In DNA, the CDR3 is TGTGCCAGCAGTTACCGGGCAGGGGCCAGCCGTGGCTACACCTTC.

The chain uses TRBV6-6 and TRBJ1-4; 8 positions match TRBD1. This CDR3 spans 15 amino acids. V trimming: 0 bases; J trimming: 5 bases; junction bases outside the gene matches: 2. Germline CDR1 MNHNY, CDR2 SVGAGI (reference sequence). Here the CDR3 reads CASSYSTGVNEKLFF. The CDR3 bases are TGTGCCAGCAGTTACTCGACAGGGGTAAATGAAAAACTGTTTTTT.

This clone appeared a single time. The rearrangement joins TRBV7-6 to TRBJ1-2; 7 bases are a match to TRBD1. Germline V gene data show CDR1 as SGHVS and CDR2 as FNYEAQ. The CDR3 contains 14 residues. J lost 7 bases, V lost 5 bases, and 10 bases had no gene match. The CDR3: CASSTRQGMGGYTF. The CDR3 DNA sequence: TGTGCCAGCAGCACCCGACAGGGTATGGGTGGCTACACCTTC. The full variable domain, with the rest looked up from reference TRBV7-6 and TRBJ1-2, is GAGVSQSPRYKVTKRGQDVALRCDPISGHVSLYWYRQALGQGPEFLTYFNYEAQQDKSGLPNDRFSAERPEGSISTLTIQRTEQRDSAMYRCASSTRQGMGGYTFGSGTRLTVV.

The chain uses TRBV4-2 and TRBJ2-1; 8 nucleotides agree with TRBD1. V was pared by 3 bases and J by 7 bases, with 8 bases of the junction left unmatched. CDR3 size: 15 residues. Germline V gene data show CDR1 as LGHNA and CDR2 as YNFKEQ. The CDR3: CASSHTGTGGNEQFF. DNA for the CDR3: TGTGCCAGCAGCCACACCGGGACAGGCGGGAATGAGCAGTTCTTC.

This sequence joins TRBV5-1 and TRBJ1-1; 7 bases are a match to TRBD1. The CDR3 is 15 amino acids. The V and J ends lost 4 bases and 6 bases, in that order; junction bases with no gene match: 12. Germline CDR1 and CDR2: SGHRS and YFSETQ. The CDR3 coding sequence is TGCGCCAGCAGCGGAACGACAGGGCGGTATGCTGAAGCTTTCTTT. Translation gives CASSGTTGRYAEAFF. The full variable domain, its missing parts supplied by reference TRBV5-1 and TRBJ1-1, is KAGVTQTPRYLIKTRGQQVTLSCSPISGHRSVSWYQQTPGQGLQFLFEYFSETQRNKGNFPGRFSGRQFSNSRSEMNVSTLELGDSALYLCASSGTTGRYAEAFFGQGTRLTVV.

This clone was recorded a few times. The sample holds other DNA sequences that translate to the same CDR3. This sequence joins TRBV7-9 and TRBJ2-7, with D maybe TRBD1 (5 bases). This CDR3 comprises 13 residues. Germline CDR1 and CDR2: SEHNR and FQNEAQ (reference sequence). Trimming left V 3 bases short and J 0 bases short, with 6 bases between. The CDR3 nucleotides are TGTGCCAGCAGCTTGGACACCTCCTACGAGCAGTACTTC. Its protein is CASSLDTSYEQYF. The full variable domain, rest sourced from reference TRBV7-9 and TRBJ2-7, is DTGVSQNPRHKITKRGQNVTFRCDPISEHNRLYWYRQTLGQGPEFLTYFQNEAQLEKSRLLSDRFSAERPKGSFSTLEIQRTEQGDSAMYLCASSLDTSYEQYFGPGTRLTVT.

This chain connects TRBV29-1 to TRBJ2-7; TRBD1 agrees at 7 bases. Germline lookup yields CDR1 SQVTM and CDR2 ANQGSEA. The CDR3 is 11 residues long. V shed 6 bases and J 6 bases; nucleotides not matched to a gene: 5. CDR3 residues: CSVNRGPEQYF. The CDR3, as DNA: TGCAGCGTCAACAGGGGCCCCGAGCAGTACTTC.

In DNA, the CDR3 is TGTGCCAGTAGTCCTTTCGGCGGGCCCGCTCCGAACAATGAGCAGTTCTTC. It encodes CASSPFGGPAPNNEQFF. The gene calls are TRBV19 and TRBJ2-1; tentatively, D is TRBD2 (5 bases). The germline CDR1 and CDR2 sequences are LNHDA and SQIVND (reference sequence). The V gene lost 5 bases and the J gene lost 5 bases, with 22 bases spanning the gap. The CDR3 has 17 amino acids.

To note about this clone: A far larger clone differs by one base, so this is likely a read error. In the same sample, other DNA sequences code for this CDR3. The chain is built from TRBV4-1 and TRBJ2-4, with D perhaps TRBD1 (5 bases). V gave up 0 bases and J gave up 9 bases, with 12 bases separating them. The CDR3 runs 14 residues. Germline V CDR1 and CDR2: MGHRA, YSYEKL. The CDR3: CASSQDRASGIQYF. The CDR3 nucleotides are TGCGCCAGCAGCCAAGACAGGGCTTCGGGCATTCAGTACTTC.

V is TRBV7-2 and J is TRBJ2-2; 12 bases match TRBD2. V dropped 5 bases and J dropped 9; count of bases not matched to a gene: 10. This CDR3 comprises 16 residues. Looked up from germline, CDR1 is SGHTA and CDR2 is FQGNSA. CDR3 DNA sequence: TGTGCCAGCAGCCCCGCTAGCGGGAGGGCCGTCCGGGAGCTGTTTTTT. Its protein is CASSPASGRAVRELFF. Drawing the rest from reference TRBV7-2 and TRBJ2-2, the complete variable domain is GAGVSQSPSNKVTEKGKDVELRCDPISGHTALYWYRQSLGQGLEFLIYFQGNSAPDKSGLPSDRFSAERTGGSVSTLTIQRTQQEDSAVYLCASSPASGRAVRELFFGEGSRLTVL.

The V and J genes are TRBV9 and TRBJ2-7, with D tentatively TRBD2 (5 bases). Germline loops: CDR1 SGDLS, CDR2 YYNGEE. The V gene lost 2 bases and the J gene lost 2 bases, with 8 bases spanning the gap. The CDR3 consists of 13 residues. CDR3 sequence (DNA): TGTGCCAGCAGCGTTGGGGAGACCTACGAGCAGTACTTC. Amino acid sequence: CASSVGETYEQYF.

This sequence joins TRBV10-3 and TRBJ2-3; no reliable D call. Trimming stripped 2 bases from V and 2 bases from J, with 8 bases between. CDR3 length: 14 residues. The V gene's germline CDR1 is ENHRY and CDR2 SYGVKD. CDR3 protein: CAISELWDTDTQYF. CDR3 in DNA: TGTGCCATCAGTGAGCTCTGGGACACAGATACGCAGTATTTT.

Remarks on this clone: This CDR3 is also generated by other DNA sequences in the sample. The rearrangement links TRBV4-1 to TRBJ2-3; 13 bases align to TRBD2. Losses at the gene ends were 4 bases for V and 1 base for J; bases not matched to a gene: 2. CDR1 is MGHRA and CDR2 is YSYEKL in the germline V gene. The CDR3 runs to 16 residues. The CDR3 DNA is TGCGCCAGCAGCCGCGGGACTAGCGGGGGCACAGATACGCAGTATTTT. This codes for CASSRGTSGGTDTQYF.

This chain joins TRBV2 and TRBJ2-1, with 7 bases aligning to TRBD2. CDR3 size: 15 residues. Per the germline V gene, CDR1 is SNHLY and CDR2 is FYNNEI. V shed 4 bases and J 4 bases; nucleotides not matched to a gene: 7. CDR3 DNA: TGTGCCAGCAGTGCGTTGCGGGAGATATACAATGAGCAGTTCTTC. Translated: CASSALREIYNEQFF. Based on the CDR3 plus reference TRBV2 and TRBJ2-1, the full variable domain is EPEVTQTPSHQVTQMGQEVILRCVPISNHLYFYWYRQILGQKVEFLVSFYNNEISEKSEIFDDQFSVERPDGSNFTLKIRSTKLEDSAMYFCASSALREIYNEQFFGPGTRLTVL.

The table lists this clone with a count of one. V gene TRBV4-1 combines with J gene TRBJ1-1, with D unresolved. The CDR3 runs 14 residues. Germline CDR1 is MGHRA and CDR2 is YSYEKL. Deletions cut 3 bases from V and 1 base from J, with 9 bases between. This CDR3 is CASSHFERNTEAFF. The CDR3 bases are TGCGCCAGCAGCCACTTCGAGCGGAACACTGAAGCTTTCTTT.

This chain joins TRBV27 and TRBJ2-1, with D possibly being TRBD2 (6 bases). V lost 0 bases, J lost 10 bases, and 19 bases lay in between. The germline gives CDR1 MNHEY, CDR2 SMNVEV (reference sequence). CDR3 length: 16 amino acids. CDR3 bases: TGTGCCAGCAGTTTATCCGCACCAGGGACTGGCCCCGAGCAGTTCTTC. It encodes CASSLSAPGTGPEQFF.

This clone turned up a few times. The chain couples TRBV28 to TRBJ1-1, with D possibly matching TRBD1 (5 bases). The CDR3 totals 13 residues. The ends were cut back, 6 bases at V and 1 base at J, with 9 bases in the middle. Looked up from germline, CDR1 is MDHEN and CDR2 is SYDVKM. The CDR3 DNA follows: TGTGCCAGCAGCCCGACAGAGAACACTGAAGCTTTCTTT. This gives the protein CASSPTENTEAFF. The whole variable domain, remainder taken from reference TRBV28 and TRBJ1-1, is DVKVTQSSRYLVKRTGEKVFLECVQDMDHENMFWYRQDPGLGLRLIYFSYDVKMKEKGDIPEGYSVSREKKERFSLILESASTNQTSMYLCASSPTENTEAFFGQGTRLTVV.

In this sample, this clone turned up a few times. The chain carries TRBV2 and TRBJ2-2, with D perhaps matching TRBD1 or TRBD2 (5 bases each). The V end was cut by 8 bases, the J end by 4 bases, with 14 bases between. CDR1 and CDR2 from the germline V gene are SNHLY and FYNNEI. The CDR3 consists of 14 residues. The CDR3 reads CASSGPLSTGELFF. The CDR3 DNA reads as TGTGCCAGCTCGGGACCCCTTTCCACCGGGGAGCTGTTTTTT.

The gene calls are TRBV4-2 and TRBJ2-7, with 9 bases that match TRBD2. The junction had 7 bases not matched to a gene; V was cut back by 0 bases and J by 7 bases. Germline assignment: CDR1 LGHNA and CDR2 YNFKEQ. CDR3 length equals 15 residues. CDR3 coding DNA: TGTGCCAGCAGCCAAGATGTACTAGCGGGCCGAGAGCAGTACTTC. It codes for CASSQDVLAGREQYF.

This sequence joins TRBV19 and TRBJ2-2, with 15 bases that match TRBD2. The CDR3 is 16 amino acids. The germline gives CDR1 LNHDA, CDR2 SQIVND (reference sequence). J lost 6 bases, V lost 7 bases, and 6 bases had no gene match. Here the CDR3 DNA reads TGTGCCAGTACCACAGGGACTAGCGGGAGGTCCGGGGAGCTGTTTTTT. It codes for CASTTGTSGRSGELFF.

CDR3 amino acids: CAWIQRRAAFSNYGYTF. The CDR3 nucleotides are TGTGCCTGGATACAGCGTCGGGCAGCCTTCTCAAACTATGGCTACACCTTC. The chain recombines TRBV30 with TRBJ1-2; no reliable D call. The V gene's germline CDR1 is GTSNPN and CDR2 SVGIG (reference sequence). The CDR3 has 17 residues. Between the trimmed V and J ends, which lost 4 bases and 2 bases, there was a span of 23 bases.

This clone was recorded many times. The CDR3, as DNA: TGTGCCAGCAGTACAGGTGCGGGAAAACTGTTTTTT. Translating it yields CASSTGAGKLFF. The chain links TRBV6-1 to TRBJ1-4, with D possibly TRBD1 on 5 matching bases. V lost 5 bases and J 10 bases, leaving 11 bases between the germline ends. This CDR3 is 12 amino acids long. The germline CDR1 and CDR2 sequences are MNHNS and SASEGT.

The chain employs TRBV14 and TRBJ2-5; 10 bases are a match to TRBD2. V dropped 3 bases and J dropped 5; count of bases not matched to a gene: 12. CDR3 length: 17 amino acids. Germline V gives CDR1 SGHDN, CDR2 FVKESK. The CDR3 DNA sequence: TGTGCCAGCAGCCACTCTGCGGCTAGCGGGAGAAGGGAGACCCAGTACTTC. Its protein is CASSHSAASGRRETQYF.

The chain employs TRBV4-1 and TRBJ1-3; 7 bases fit TRBD1. CDR3 length equals 20 residues. J was trimmed by 4 bases and V by 0 bases; bases with no gene match: 18. Germline V lookup: CDR1 MGHRA, CDR2 YSYEKL. CDR3 sequence: CASSQDLWRQGYSAGNTIYF. CDR3 nucleotides: TGCGCCAGCAGCCAAGATTTGTGGCGACAGGGCTATTCGGCGGGAAACACCATATATTTT.

The J gene is TRBJ1-5, the V gene TRBV28; D not resolved. CDR1 is MDHEN, CDR2 SYDVKM, per germline. Deletions cut 2 bases from V and 0 bases from J, with 11 bases between. This CDR3 region has 16 residues. CDR3 coding DNA: TGTGCCAGCAGTTTACTCCCAGGTCGTAGCAATCAGCCCCAGCATTTT. It is translated as CASSLLPGRSNQPQHF.

The chain has TRBV28 and TRBJ2-2, with 8 bases fitting TRBD2. V was pared by 3 bases and J by 0 bases, with 9 bases of the junction left unmatched. This CDR3 spans 18 amino acids. Germline V CDR1 and CDR2: MDHEN, SYDVKM. This chain's CDR3 is CASSLGGAGVTNTGELFF. Written as DNA, the CDR3 is TGTGCCAGCAGTTTGGGGGGAGCGGGAGTGACGAACACCGGGGAGCTGTTTTTT.